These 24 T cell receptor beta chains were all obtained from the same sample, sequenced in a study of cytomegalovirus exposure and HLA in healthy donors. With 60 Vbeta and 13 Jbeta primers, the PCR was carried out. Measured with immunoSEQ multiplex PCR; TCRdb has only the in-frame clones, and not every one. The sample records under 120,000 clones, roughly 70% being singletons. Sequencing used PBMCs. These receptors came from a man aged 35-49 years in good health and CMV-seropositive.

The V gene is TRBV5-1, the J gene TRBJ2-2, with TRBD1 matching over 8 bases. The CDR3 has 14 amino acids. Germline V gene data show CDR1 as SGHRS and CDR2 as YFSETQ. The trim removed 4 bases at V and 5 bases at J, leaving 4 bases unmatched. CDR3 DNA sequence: TGCGCCAGCAGCCGGACAGGGCCGACCGGGGAGCTGTTTTTT. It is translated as CASSRTGPTGELFF. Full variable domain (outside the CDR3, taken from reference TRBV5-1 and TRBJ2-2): KAGVTQTPRYLIKTRGQQVTLSCSPISGHRSVSWYQQTPGQGLQFLFEYFSETQRNKGNFPGRFSGRQFSNSRSEMNVSTLELGDSALYLCASSRTGPTGELFFGEGSRLTVL.

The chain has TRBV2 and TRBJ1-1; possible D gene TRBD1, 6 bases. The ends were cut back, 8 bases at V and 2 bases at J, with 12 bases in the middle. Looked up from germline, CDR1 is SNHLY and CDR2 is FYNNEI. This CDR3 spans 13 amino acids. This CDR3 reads CASHLTGNTEAFF. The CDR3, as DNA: TGTGCCAGCCACCTGACAGGAAACACTGAAGCTTTCTTT.

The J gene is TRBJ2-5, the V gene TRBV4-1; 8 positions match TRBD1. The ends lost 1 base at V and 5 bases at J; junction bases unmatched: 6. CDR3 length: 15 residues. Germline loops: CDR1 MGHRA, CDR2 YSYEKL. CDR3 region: CASSQGTGGRETQYF. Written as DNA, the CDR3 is TGCGCCAGCAGCCAAGGAACAGGGGGTCGGGAGACCCAGTACTTC.

As DNA, the CDR3 is TGTGCCAGCAGCCTAAAGATTGAAGCTTTCTTT. Translating gives CASSLKIEAFF. The chain couples TRBV7-9 to TRBJ1-1; no definite D call. Looked up from germline, CDR1 is SEHNR and CDR2 is FQNEAQ (reference sequence). The CDR3 contains 11 residues. Trimming left V 5 bases short and J 7 bases short, with 8 bases between.

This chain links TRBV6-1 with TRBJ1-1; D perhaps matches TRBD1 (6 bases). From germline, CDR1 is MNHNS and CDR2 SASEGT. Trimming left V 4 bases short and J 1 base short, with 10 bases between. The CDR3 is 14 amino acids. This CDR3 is CASSVGQSNTEAFF. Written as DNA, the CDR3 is TGTGCCAGCAGTGTAGGACAGTCGAACACTGAAGCTTTCTTT.

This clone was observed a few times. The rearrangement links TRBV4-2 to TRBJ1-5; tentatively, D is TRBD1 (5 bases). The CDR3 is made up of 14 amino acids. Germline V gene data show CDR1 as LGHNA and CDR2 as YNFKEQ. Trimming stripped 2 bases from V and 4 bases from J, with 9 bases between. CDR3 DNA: TGTGCCAGCAGCCAACAACCAGGGAATCAGCCCCAGCATTTT. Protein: CASSQQPGNQPQHF.

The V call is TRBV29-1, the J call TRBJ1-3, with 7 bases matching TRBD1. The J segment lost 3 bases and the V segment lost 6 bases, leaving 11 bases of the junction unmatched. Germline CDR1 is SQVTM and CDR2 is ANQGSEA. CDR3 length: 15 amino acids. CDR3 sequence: CSVPAEGASGNTIYF. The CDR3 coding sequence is TGCAGCGTACCGGCGGAGGGGGCGAGTGGAAACACCATATATTTT.

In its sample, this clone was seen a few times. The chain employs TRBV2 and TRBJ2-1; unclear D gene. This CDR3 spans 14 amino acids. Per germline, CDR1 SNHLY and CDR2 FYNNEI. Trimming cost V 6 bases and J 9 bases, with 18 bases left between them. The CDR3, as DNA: TGTGCCAGCAGACCCGACGAGACTCGACTTGAGCAGTTCTTC. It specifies CASRPDETRLEQFF.

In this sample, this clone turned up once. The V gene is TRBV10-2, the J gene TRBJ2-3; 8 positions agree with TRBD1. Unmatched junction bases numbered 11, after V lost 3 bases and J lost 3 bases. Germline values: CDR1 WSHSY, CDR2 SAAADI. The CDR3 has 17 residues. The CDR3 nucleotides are TGCGCCAGCAGTGATGGAGGACAGGGAGTAGGAACAGATACGCAGTATTTT. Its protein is CASSDGGQGVGTDTQYF.

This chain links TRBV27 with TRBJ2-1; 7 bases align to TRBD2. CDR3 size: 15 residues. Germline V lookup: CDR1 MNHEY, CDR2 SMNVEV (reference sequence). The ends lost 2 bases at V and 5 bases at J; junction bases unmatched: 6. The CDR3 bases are TGTGCCAGCAGTTTAGGTCTAGCGGCGCACAATGAGCAGTTCTTC. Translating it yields CASSLGLAAHNEQFF.

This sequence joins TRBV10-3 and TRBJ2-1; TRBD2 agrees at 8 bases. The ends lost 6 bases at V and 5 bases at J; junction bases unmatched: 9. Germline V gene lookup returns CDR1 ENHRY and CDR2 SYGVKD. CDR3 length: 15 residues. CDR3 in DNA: TGTGCCATCAGCAGCGGGAGTGGGGACAACAATGAGCAGTTCTTC. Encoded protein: CAISSGSGDNNEQFF.

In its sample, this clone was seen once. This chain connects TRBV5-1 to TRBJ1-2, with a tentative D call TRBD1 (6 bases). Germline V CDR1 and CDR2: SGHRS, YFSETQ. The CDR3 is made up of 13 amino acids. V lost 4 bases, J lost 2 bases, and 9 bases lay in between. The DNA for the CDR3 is TGCGCCAGCAGCCCAGACAGGAACTATGGCTACACCTTC. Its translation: CASSPDRNYGYTF.

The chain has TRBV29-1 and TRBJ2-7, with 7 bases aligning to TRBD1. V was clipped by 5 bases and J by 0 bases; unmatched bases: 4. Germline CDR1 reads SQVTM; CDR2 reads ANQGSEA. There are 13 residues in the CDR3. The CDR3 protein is CSVPGGSSYEQYF. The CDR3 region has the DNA TGCAGCGTTCCAGGGGGTTCCTCCTACGAGCAGTACTTC.

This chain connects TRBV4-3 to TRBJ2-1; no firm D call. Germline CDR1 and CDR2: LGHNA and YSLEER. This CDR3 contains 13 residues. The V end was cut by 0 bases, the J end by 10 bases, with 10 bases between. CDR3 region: CASSQESLREQFF. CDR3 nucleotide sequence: TGCGCCAGCAGCCAAGAAAGTCTGAGGGAGCAGTTCTTC.

The CDR3 DNA reads as TGTGCCAGCTCACCACGTGACAGGGGAGAAGCTTTCTTT. As protein: CASSPRDRGEAFF. V usage is TRBV18 and J usage is TRBJ1-1; 8 nucleotides agree with TRBD1. The length of the CDR3 is 13 residues. The germline gives CDR1 KGHSH, CDR2 LQKENI. The V and J ends lost 1 base and 8 bases, in that order; junction bases with no gene match: 3.

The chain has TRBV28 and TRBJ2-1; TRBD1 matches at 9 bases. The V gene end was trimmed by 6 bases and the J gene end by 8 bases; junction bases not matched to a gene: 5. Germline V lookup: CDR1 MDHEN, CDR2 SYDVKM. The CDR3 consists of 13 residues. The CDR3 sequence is CASRLQGADEQFF. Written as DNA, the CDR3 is TGTGCCAGCAGACTACAGGGGGCCGATGAGCAGTTCTTC.

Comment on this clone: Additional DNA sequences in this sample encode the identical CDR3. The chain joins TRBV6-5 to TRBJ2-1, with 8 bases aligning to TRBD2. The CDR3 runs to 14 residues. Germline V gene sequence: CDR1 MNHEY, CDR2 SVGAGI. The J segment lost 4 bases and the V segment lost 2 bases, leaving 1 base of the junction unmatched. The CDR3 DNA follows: TGTGCCAGCAGTTACGGCGGGAGGTACAATGAGCAGTTCTTC. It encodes CASSYGGRYNEQFF.

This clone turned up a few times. The CDR3 region has the DNA TGCGCCAGCAGCTTGGGCGGGAGTGGCCAAGAGACCCAGTACTTC. It yields the protein CASSLGGSGQETQYF. The chain couples TRBV5-1 to TRBJ2-5; 7 nucleotides align to TRBD2. There are 15 residues in the CDR3. Germline assignment: CDR1 SGHRS and CDR2 YFSETQ. Trimming at V came to 0 bases and at J to 1 base, leaving 3 bases not matched to a gene.

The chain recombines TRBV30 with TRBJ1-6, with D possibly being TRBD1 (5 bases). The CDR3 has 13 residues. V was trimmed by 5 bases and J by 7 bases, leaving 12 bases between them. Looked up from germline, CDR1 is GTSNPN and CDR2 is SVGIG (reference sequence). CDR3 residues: CAWGRDYNSPLHF. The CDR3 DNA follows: TGTGCCTGGGGCCGGGACTACAATTCACCCCTCCACTTT.

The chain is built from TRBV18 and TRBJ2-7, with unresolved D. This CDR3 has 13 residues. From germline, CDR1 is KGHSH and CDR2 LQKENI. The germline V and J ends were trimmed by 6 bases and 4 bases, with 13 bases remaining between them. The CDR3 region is CASSQSASYEQYV. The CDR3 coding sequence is TGTGCCAGCTCGCAATCAGCTAGTTACGAGCAGTACGTC.

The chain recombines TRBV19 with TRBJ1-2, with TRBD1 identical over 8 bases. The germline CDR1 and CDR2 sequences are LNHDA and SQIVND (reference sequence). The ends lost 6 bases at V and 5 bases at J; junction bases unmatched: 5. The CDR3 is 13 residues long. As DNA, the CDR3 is TGTGCCAGTAGGGACAGGGCGGGGTATGGCTACACCTTC. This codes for CASRDRAGYGYTF.

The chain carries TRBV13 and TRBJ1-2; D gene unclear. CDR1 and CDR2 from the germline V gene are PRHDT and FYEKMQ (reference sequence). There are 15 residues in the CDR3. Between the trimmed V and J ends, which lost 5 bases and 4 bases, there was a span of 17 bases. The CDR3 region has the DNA TGTGCCAGCAGCCCAGAGGAGAGCAGTCGCTATGGCTACACCTTC. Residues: CASSPEESSRYGYTF.

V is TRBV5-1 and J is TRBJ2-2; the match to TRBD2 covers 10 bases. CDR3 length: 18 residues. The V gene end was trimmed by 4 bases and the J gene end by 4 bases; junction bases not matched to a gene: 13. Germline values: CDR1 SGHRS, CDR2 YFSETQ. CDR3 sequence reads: CASSPAGAGGPVTGELFF. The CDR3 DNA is TGCGCCAGCAGCCCCGCGGGAGCGGGAGGGCCGGTCACCGGGGAGCTGTTTTTT.

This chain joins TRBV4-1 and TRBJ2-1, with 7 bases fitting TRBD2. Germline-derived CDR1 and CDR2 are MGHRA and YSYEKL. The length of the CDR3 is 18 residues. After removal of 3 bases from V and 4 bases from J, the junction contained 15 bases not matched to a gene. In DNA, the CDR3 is TGCGCCAGCAGCCACGAACCTAGGGAGGGGAAAGGGTACAATGAGCAGTTCTTC. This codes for CASSHEPREGKGYNEQFF.